This TCR beta chain came from a study of human T cells and chemical hapten exposure (dated by TCRdb to about 2021). General notes on the study: For sensitization, 2% DPC in acetone was applied to an approximately 2 cm by approximately 2 cm area of upper inner arm skin. Weekly therapeutic DPC doses were additionally applied to the scalp of patients throughout the roughly 24-week study period. Patch tests used Finn chambers with 0.01% DPC on the upper back, scored after 6 days by International Contact Dermatitis Research Group standards. The patient cohort, mostly female, included alopecia areata with under or over 50% scalp involvement, alopecia totalis and alopecia universalis. Libraries were combined into a pool for sequencing, and differences in TCR yield between samples came mainly from small differences in library volumes within the pool. Peripheral blood TCR repertoire changes were tracked in vivo in alopecia patients during primary and secondary sensitization to the hapten diphenylcyclopropenone (DPC). Blood samples were taken from patients before sensitization (week 0) and then at 2, 6 and about 24 weeks after DPC sensitization. Twenty-nine alopecia patients provided blood for TCR sequencing at one to four time points (pre-sensitization, 2, 6 and 24 weeks).

The CDR3, from cysteine to phenylalanine, totals 15 residues. Solely the CDR3 DNA is kept, with 45 bases framed from the first base. Ends trimmed: V by 3 bases, J by 2 bases; bases unmatched to a gene: 7. The germline V gene provides CDR1 KGHSH and CDR2 LQKENI. Libraries came from RACE. TCRdb names NextSeq 500 as the instrument used. Library preparation attached unique molecular identifiers to individual cDNA molecules for quantitative, reproducible TCR counting. Each blood RNA sample was used to sequence both TCR alpha and TCR beta chains. From the authors' description of their analysis: A median of approximately 100,000 TCRs per sample was observed, with a range of about 23,224 to 690,600. The Decombinator software suite was used to annotate V, J and CDR3 in the TCR reads. To make PS versus PT1 abundance plots, every sample was subsampled to the same number of TCRs (28,000). TCRs were defined as expanded if absent before sensitization and observed at least eight times at the 2-week time point. The raw public data were reprocessed by TCRdb itself: fastp quality trimming at Q25, MiXCR clonotype calling, in-frame beta chains only. Rows matching on CDR3 protein sequence are summarized as one entry with the most common DNA and genes. The V and J calls reflect TCRdb's pipeline rather than the authors' work. This sample gives more than 110,000 distinct CDR3 sequences in total; approximately 12% of them show up just once. The biggest ten clones account for around 1.4% of the sample.

Per the publication, the time point label means: patch test 2, 6 weeks after DPC sensitization. What this sample's treatment or condition label stands for: therapeutic diphenylcyclopropenone sensitization with weekly scalp DPC. Blood at each patch-test visit was drawn before the patch test was applied. To be eligible, patients had to be aged 18 to 70, diagnosed with alopecia and judged suitable for DPC therapy, while pregnant patients were excluded. Total RNA was extracted from unfractionated whole blood collected in Tempus Blood RNA tubes. In its sample, this clonotype was seen a few times. It has no known antigen specificity. No qualities accompany the bases; no much larger clone lies one base away. The paper as a whole reports these results and caveats: Patch test score correlated positively with the number of PT1 expanded TCRs, reaching significance at thresholds 8, 16 and 32 but not at 4. The number of TCRs above 1 in 1000 frequency did not change with DPC sensitization; there was no evidence of global repertoire structure alterations. Because every patient had alopecia, a presumed autoimmune disease, the patients' immune response might differ from that of healthy individuals. Repeated subsampling changed both the strength of the expansion versus patch-test correlation and the threshold at which that correlation became significant. Expanded TCRs formed significantly more large CDR3 similarity clusters than pre-sensitization or healthy control sets, consistent with antigen-driven responses.

The sample here was whole blood, taken in connection with sensitization to the hapten diphenylcyclopropenone (DPC). The TCR was taken from a woman between 45 and 60 years old with alopecia areata. Some clones in this sample may be carry-over from other donors' samples. The chain is assembled from TRBV18 and TRBJ2-7; 7 nucleotides in the junction match TRBD2. The bases are TGTGCCAGCTCACCTAATTCGGGGGGTCCCTACGAGCAGTACTTC. This translates into CASSPNSGGPYEQYF.